These 19 T cell receptor beta chains were sequenced from one sample in a study of T cell clonality in common variable immunodeficiency. Profiling relied on immunoSEQ multiplex PCR, and the TCRdb table lists in-frame clones only, not all of them. The sample includes roughly 70,000 clones, none of them occurring once. Sequencing was carried out using peripheral blood mononuclear cells. All receptors derive from a person between 18 and 75 years old in good health.

This clone has ten or more counts. The missing CDR3 end, 3 residues past where the read stops, is filled in from the germline J gene. The chain combines TRBV2 with TRBJ1-6; D is perhaps TRBD1 (5 bases). The CDR3 runs 16 residues. V lost 7 bases to trimming and J lost 5 bases, with 18 bases between them. Germline CDR1 SNHLY, CDR2 FYNNEI. The sequenced part of the CDR3 DNA is TGTGCCAGCACCCGGGACCGCGGACTAAATAATTCACCC. Translation: CASTRDRGLNNSP. The CDR3 as a whole reads CASTRDRGLNNSPLHF.

This clone was counted many times. The read terminates 3 residues before the CDR3 end, so the remaining end is supplied by the germline J gene. V is TRBV19 and J is TRBJ2-7; 8 bases line up with TRBD1. The CDR3 runs 17 residues. Germline loops: CDR1 LNHDA, CDR2 SQIVND (reference sequence). The trim removed 3 bases at V and 1 base at J, leaving 11 bases unmatched. The CDR3 sequence: CASSIVGHRGSSYEQYF. The CDR3 DNA, read in part, is TGTGCCAGTAGTATCGTCGGCCACAGGGGGTCGTCCTACGAG.

This clone was picked up many times. The read gets to within 3 residues of the CDR3 end, and the germline J gene fills in the rest. The chain combines TRBV12-3 or TRBV12-4 with TRBJ2-3, with 7 positions matching TRBD1. With V trimmed by 3 bases and J by 2 bases, 8 bases remained unmatched. The CDR3 runs 16 residues. The DNA read from the CDR3 is TGTGCCAGCAGTTTCGCCCAAACAGGGGCCACAGATACG. This gives the protein CASSFAQTGATDT. The full CDR3 reads CASSFAQTGATDTQYF.

This clone was picked up a small number of times. A junction boundary mismatches the germline segment, possibly from a read error. The CDR3 here is CAGSVPGLAGWPGELFF. Incomplete CDR3 DNA: TGTGCCGGCAGTGTTCCGGGACTAGCGGGATGGCCCGGGGAG. The chain combines TRBV2 with TRBJ2-2; TRBD2 matches 13 bases. The read finishes 3 residues shy of the CDR3 end, and the germline J gene is used to complete it. Germline V CDR1 and CDR2: SNHLY, FYNNEI. The CDR3 has 17 amino acids.

This clone was seen at least ten times. The CDR3 is CAIRTDYSGNTIYF. The covered CDR3 bases are TGTGCCATCAGGACAGATTACTCTGGAAACACC. J is TRBJ1-3 and V is TRBV10-3; possible D gene TRBD1, 5 bases. The observed sequence ends 3 residues before the CDR3 terminus, with the missing tail filled in from the germline J gene. The germline gives CDR1 ENHRY, CDR2 SYGVKD. The ends were cut back, 6 bases at V and 0 bases at J, with 9 bases in the middle. This CDR3 is 14 amino acids long.

At least ten counts were recorded for this clone. Read data end 3 residues before the CDR3 end; the end is taken from the germline J gene. The rearrangement links TRBV5-1 to TRBJ1-5; 8 bases fit TRBD1. The CDR3 loop spans 15 amino acids. Germline-derived CDR1 and CDR2 are SGHRS and YFSETQ. With V trimmed by 3 bases and J by 7 bases, 9 bases remained unmatched. The CDR3 DNA, read in part, is TGCGCCAGCAGCTCAGGGACAGGCCCCGGACAGCCC. It codes for CASSSGTGPGQP. The whole CDR3 protein reads CASSSGTGPGQPQHF.

Ten or more counts support this clone. The CDR3 end falls 3 residues outside the read, so it is completed with the germline J gene. At the DNA level, this CDR3 is encoded by other sequences in the same sample as well. The chain is built from TRBV10-2 and TRBJ1-1; weak D call: TRBD1 (5 bases). Germline V gene data show CDR1 as WSHSY and CDR2 as SAAADI. The V gene lost 0 bases and the J gene lost 0 bases, with 8 bases spanning the gap. This CDR3 has 15 residues. The CDR3 sequence: CASSESRGMNTEAFF. The CDR3 bases that were read are TGCGCCAGCAGTGAGTCGAGGGGAATGAACACTGAA.

This clone was detected ten times or more. The read gets to within 3 residues of the CDR3 end, and the germline J gene fills in the rest. The J gene is TRBJ2-1, the V gene TRBV7-2; D possibly corresponds to TRBD2 (6 bases). CDR1 and CDR2 (germline): SGHTA, FQGNSA. Trimming took off 5 bases at V and 4 bases at J, with 12 bases between the two ends. The length of the CDR3 is 14 residues. Partial CDR3 DNA: TGTGCCAGCAGCCGGGGGATTGGATACAATGAG. Residues: CASSRGIGYNE. The whole CDR3 protein reads CASSRGIGYNEQFF.

This clone was recorded many times. The read finishes 3 residues shy of the CDR3 end, and the germline J gene is used to complete it. This chain joins TRBV4-1 and TRBJ2-7; possibly TRBD2 for D (5 bases). The V and J ends lost 1 base and 5 bases respectively, with 9 bases between them. The germline CDR1 and CDR2 sequences are MGHRA and YSYEKL. The CDR3 loop spans 13 amino acids. This CDR3 reads CASSQVTGNEQYF. Incomplete CDR3 DNA: TGCGCCAGCAGCCAAGTAACGGGGAACGAG.

This clone was picked up many times. The read comes to an end 3 residues before the CDR3 does, leaving the germline J gene to fill in the end. This specimen includes other DNA sequences encoding the same CDR3. V gene TRBV2 combines with J gene TRBJ1-6; D is possibly TRBD1 (5 bases). The CDR3 covers 12 residues. The germline gives CDR1 SNHLY, CDR2 FYNNEI. The CDR3 here is CASQGGESPLHF. The part of the CDR3 DNA that was read is TGTGCTTCCCAGGGCGGGGAATCACCC.

This clone was detected many times. The CDR3 extends 3 residues past the end of the read, so its final part is completed from the germline J gene. The V and J genes are TRBV19 and TRBJ2-2, with 9 bases identical to TRBD2. The germline V gene encodes CDR1 LNHDA and CDR2 SQIVND (reference sequence). Trimming cost V 5 bases and J 1 base; bases outside gene matches: 2. This CDR3 comprises 15 residues. The DNA read from the CDR3 is TGTGCCAGTAGTGTTAGCGGGGGGAACACCGGGGAG. Amino acids: CASSVSGGNTGE. The whole CDR3 is CASSVSGGNTGELFF.

This clone was seen repeatedly, ten times or more. The observed sequence ends 3 residues before the CDR3 terminus, with the missing tail filled in from the germline J gene. The rearrangement links TRBV2 to TRBJ2-4; the match to TRBD2 covers 9 bases. The CDR3 totals 15 residues. Germline trimming cut 2 bases from V and 9 bases from J; bases unmatched to any gene: 8. CDR1 is SNHLY and CDR2 is FYNNEI in the germline V gene. The DNA read from the CDR3 is TGTGCCAGCAGTGAATGGGCGGGGGGGCTCGGCATT. It is translated as CASSEWAGGLGI. The complete CDR3 reads CASSEWAGGLGIQYF. The complete variable domain, with remaining parts taken from reference TRBV2 and TRBJ2-4, reads EPEVTQTPSHQVTQMGQEVILRCVPISNHLYFYWYRQILGQKVEFLVSFYNNEISEKSEIFDDQFSVERPDGSNFTLKIRSTKLEDSAMYFCASSEWAGGLGIQYFGAGTRLSVL.

This clone was counted many times. Sequencing ends 3 residues short of the CDR3 end; the germline J gene provides the rest. The V call is TRBV3-1 (or the pseudogene TRBV3-2), the J call TRBJ2-3; 12 nucleotides agree with TRBD2. Germline CDR1 reads LGHDT; CDR2 reads YNNKEL (reference sequence). The CDR3 contains 15 residues. J gave up 7 bases and V 4 bases, and 6 bases lay outside the gene matches. The DNA read from the CDR3 is TGTGCCAGCAGCCCCCGGACTAGCGGGGTAAATACG. Protein product: CASSPRTSGVNT. Given in full, the CDR3 is CASSPRTSGVNTQYF.

This clone was counted many times. The read ends 3 residues early relative to the CDR3; the germline J gene fills the gap. This chain joins TRBV19 and TRBJ1-1; TRBD1 matches at 7 bases. V dropped 6 bases and J dropped 1; count of bases not matched to a gene: 8. The CDR3 loop spans 15 amino acids. From germline, CDR1 is LNHDA and CDR2 SQIVND (reference sequence). The CDR3 bases that were read are TGTGCCAGTAGAGGAGGGACAGAAGCGAACACTGAA. Its protein product is CASRGGTEANTE. The whole CDR3 reads CASRGGTEANTEAFF.

This clone was observed many times. The CDR3 end falls 3 residues outside the read, so it is completed with the germline J gene. The V and J genes are TRBV7-7 and TRBJ2-2, with D perhaps TRBD1 (7 bases). The germline V gene has CDR1 SSHAT and CDR2 FNYEAQ (reference sequence). CDR3 length: 16 residues. V lost 2 bases and J lost 3, with 13 bases in between. This CDR3 reads CASSLSQGGDTGELFF. Incomplete CDR3 DNA: TGTGCCAGCAGCTTAAGTCAGGGGGGTGACACCGGGGAG.

In this sample, this clone turned up many times. This CDR3 is CASSQGRAGGPVIGSQYF. Partial CDR3 DNA: TGTGCCAGCAGCCAAGGAAGAGCGGGAGGGCCGGTGATAGGGTCG. The genes are TRBV4-2 and TRBJ2-3; 10 nucleotides align to TRBD2. Read coverage stops 3 residues before the CDR3 terminus; the germline J gene supplies the remainder. The germline V gene has CDR1 LGHNA and CDR2 YNFKEQ. The length of the CDR3 is 18 residues.

This clone was found many times. From the germline J gene comes the end of the CDR3, since the read stops 3 residues before it. The chain recombines TRBV5-1 with TRBJ1-5, with a tentative D call TRBD1 (5 bases). The germline V and J ends were trimmed by 4 bases and 6 bases, with 14 bases remaining between them. This CDR3 region has 14 residues. Germline loops: CDR1 SGHRS, CDR2 YFSETQ. The CDR3 DNA, read in part, is TGCGCCAGCAGCGTAGGGGTTCTCGGTCAGCCC. Its protein product is CASSVGVLGQP. The full CDR3 sequence reads CASSVGVLGQPQHF.

This clone was observed many times. The DNA ends 3 residues before the CDR3 does, and the rest of the CDR3 is filled in from the germline J gene. The chain is built from TRBV28 and TRBJ2-1; D is unclear. The V end lost 3 bases, the J end lost 3 bases, and 3 bases lay between the germline ends. Per germline, CDR1 MDHEN and CDR2 SYDVKM. The CDR3 runs to 12 residues. This chain's CDR3 is CASSFGYNEQFF. CDR3 bases read: TGTGCCAGCAGTTTCGGCTACAATGAG. The full variable domain, its missing parts supplied by reference TRBV28 and TRBJ2-1, is DVKVTQSSRYLVKRTGEKVFLECVQDMDHENMFWYRQDPGLGLRLIYFSYDVKMKEKGDIPEGYSVSREKKERFSLILESASTNQTSMYLCASSFGYNEQFFGPGTRLTVL.

This clone was seen repeatedly, ten times or more. The read comes to an end 3 residues before the CDR3 does, leaving the germline J gene to fill in the end. The V call is TRBV20-1, the J call TRBJ2-1, with 8 bases fitting TRBD2. The CDR3 consists of 15 residues. V was clipped by 0 bases and J by 5 bases; unmatched bases: 6. CDR1 and CDR2 (germline): DFQATT, SNEGSKA (reference sequence). The DNA read from the CDR3 is TGCAGTGCTAGAGATCTCGGGGGGGGGAACAATGAG. It encodes CSARDLGGGNNE. The entire CDR3 is CSARDLGGGNNEQFF.